This TCR beta chain was recovered during a study of blood T cell repertoires in COVID-19. Study at large: Whether acute or convalescent, the COVID-19 samples came from the United States, Italy and Spain. The analysed material was cDNA or gDNA that came from T cells, B-cell-depleted T cells, or PBMCs.

Source study methods: Estimation of nucleated cell counts relied on the amplification of reference gene primers. Clones were sequenced by immunoSEQ multiplex PCR, and TCRdb holds only the in-frame ones, with some missing. V, J and clone size are those of that table, while D and trimming were read from the DNA. The table shows approximately 26,000 clones, with about 88% occurring only once. Germline V CDR1 and CDR2: SGHTS, YDEGEE. With 0 bases removed from V and 4 bases from J, the gap between germline ends came to 11 bases. The CDR3 totals 16 residues. This clonotype originated in a human donor with acute or convalescent COVID-19. The donor label of this sample is uncertain. The chain recombines TRBV5-8 with TRBJ1-6, with D tentatively TRBD1 (5 bases). The material sequenced was peripheral blood. CDR3 region: CASSLGWGAYNSPLHF. The CDR3 nucleotides are TGTGCCAGCAGCTTGGGATGGGGCGCTTATAATTCACCCCTCCACTTT. Full variable domain (missing parts from reference TRBV5-8 and TRBJ1-6): EAGVTQSPTHLIKTRGQQATLRCSPISGHTSVYWYQQALGLGLQFLLWYDEGEERNRGNFPPRFSGRQFPNYSSELNVNALELEDSALYLCASSLGWGAYNSPLHFGNGTRLTVT.